Listed below are T cell receptor beta chains from one sample, sequenced in a study of cytotoxic CD8 clonotypes in ibrutinib-treated CLL. The table came from immunoSEQ multiplex PCR; TCRdb's copy has only in-frame clones and leaves some out. Of almost 85,000 clones in the sample, roughly 84% were seen once. The sample consisted of PBMCs, taken before ibrutinib treatment. Receptor source: a human donor with chronic lymphocytic leukemia. CDR3s include the opening cysteine and the closing phenylalanine or tryptophan. D genes are given only for firm matches. Some rows mark clone size as missing; the rest say once, few, many or name a class of expanded clone.

V gene: TRBV11-1
J gene: TRBJ2-1
D gene: TRBD2
clone size: -
CDR3 protein: CASSLYGYRTSAREQFF
CDR3 DNA: TGTGCCAGCAGCTTATATGGATACAGGACTAGTGCCCGTGAGCAGTTCTTC

V gene: TRBV29-1
J gene: TRBJ1-4
D gene: -
clone size: -
CDR3 protein: CSVVQGGEKLFF
CDR3 DNA: TGCAGCGTTGTACAGGGCGGCGAAAAACTGTTTTTT

V gene: TRBV4-1
J gene: TRBJ1-1
D gene: TRBD1
clone size: -
CDR3 protein: CASSSQGFGTEAFF
CDR3 DNA: TGCGCCAGCAGCTCACAGGGGTTTGGGACTGAAGCTTTCTTT

V gene: TRBV6-1
J gene: TRBJ2-7
D gene: TRBD1
clone size: -
CDR3 protein: CASSEWGKGAFYEQYF
CDR3 DNA: TGTGCCAGCAGTGAATGGGGGAAGGGGGCCTTCTACGAGCAGTACTTC

V gene: TRBV2
J gene: TRBJ1-2
D gene: -
clone size: -
CDR3 protein: CATSGKVNYGYTF
CDR3 DNA: TGTGCCACTTCAGGGAAGGTGAACTATGGCTACACCTTC

V gene: TRBV13
J gene: TRBJ2-2
D gene: -
clone size: -
CDR3 protein: CASSQSTGELTGELFF
CDR3 DNA: TGTGCCAGCAGCCAGAGCACCGGGGAGCTAACCGGGGAGCTGTTTTTT

V gene: TRBV14
J gene: TRBJ2-4
D gene: TRBD1
clone size: -
CDR3 protein: CASSLRQGPKNIQYF
CDR3 DNA: TGTGCCAGCAGCCTAAGACAGGGGCCAAAAAACATTCAGTACTTC

V gene: TRBV7-2
J gene: TRBJ1-1
D gene: TRBD1
clone size: once
CDR3 protein: CASSHPGGAENTEAFF
CDR3 DNA: TGTGCCAGCAGCCATCCAGGGGGGGCGGAGAACACTGAAGCTTTCTTT

V gene: TRBV19
J gene: TRBJ1-4
D gene: -
clone size: -
CDR3 protein: CASSITTSATNEKLFF
CDR3 DNA: TGTGCCAGTAGTATCACAACGTCAGCAACTAATGAAAAACTGTTTTTT

V gene: TRBV6-5
J gene: TRBJ1-1
D gene: TRBD1
clone size: once
CDR3 protein: CASRKDRVRSEAFF
CDR3 DNA: TGTGCCAGCAGAAAAGACAGGGTGAGGTCTGAAGCTTTCTTT

V gene: TRBV7-2
J gene: TRBJ2-7
D gene: TRBD1
clone size: -
CDR3 protein: CASSLARDRDYEQYF
CDR3 DNA: TGTGCCAGCAGCTTAGCTCGGGACAGGGACTACGAGCAGTACTTC

V gene: TRBV4-1
J gene: TRBJ2-7
D gene: TRBD1
clone size: -
CDR3 protein: CASSRGTGGLAYEQYF
CDR3 DNA: TGCGCCAGCAGCCGAGGGACAGGGGGTTTAGCCTACGAGCAGTACTTC

V gene: TRBV27
J gene: TRBJ2-1
D gene: TRBD2
clone size: few
CDR3 protein: CASSSPWRAGGPVEQFF
CDR3 DNA: TGTGCCAGCAGTTCCCCTTGGAGAGCGGGAGGGCCTGTTGAGCAGTTCTTC

V gene: TRBV5-4
J gene: TRBJ2-5
D gene: TRBD2
clone size: -
CDR3 protein: CASSQDPLAGGETQYF
CDR3 DNA: TGTGCCAGCAGCCAAGACCCTCTAGCGGGAGGGGAGACCCAGTACTTC

V gene: TRBV6-5
J gene: TRBJ1-2
D gene: -
clone size: -
CDR3 protein: CASGTYFGYTF
CDR3 DNA: TGTGCCAGCGGGACATATTTTGGCTACACCTTC

V gene: TRBV28
J gene: TRBJ2-7
D gene: -
clone size: -
CDR3 protein: CASRPPGSPYEQYF
CDR3 DNA: TGTGCCAGCAGACCCCCCGGGAGCCCCTACGAGCAGTACTTC

V gene: TRBV28
J gene: TRBJ2-1
D gene: -
clone size: -
CDR3 protein: CASSLRRPVNEQFF
CDR3 DNA: TGTGCCAGCAGTTTGCGGCGGCCCGTGAATGAGCAGTTCTTC

V gene: TRBV4-3
J gene: TRBJ1-2
D gene: TRBD1
clone size: -
CDR3 protein: CASSQLTGGGYGYTF
CDR3 DNA: TGCGCCAGCAGCCAATTAACAGGGGGAGGGTATGGCTACACCTTC

V gene: TRBV7-8
J gene: TRBJ2-7
D gene: TRBD1
clone size: -
CDR3 protein: CASSLGTGVSYEQYF
CDR3 DNA: TGTGCCAGCAGCTTAGGGACAGGGGTCTCCTACGAGCAGTACTTC

V gene: TRBV7-2
J gene: TRBJ2-3
D gene: TRBD2
clone size: -
CDR3 protein: CASSLGATSGRAISDTQYF
CDR3 DNA: TGTGCCAGCAGCTTAGGGGCGACTAGCGGGAGGGCCATTTCAGATACGCAGTATTTT

V gene: TRBV7-3
J gene: TRBJ2-1
D gene: -
clone size: -
CDR3 protein: CASARDPPYEQFF
CDR3 DNA: TGTGCCAGCGCAAGGGATCCACCATATGAGCAGTTCTTC

V gene: TRBV27
J gene: TRBJ2-1
D gene: -
clone size: -
CDR3 protein: CASSLYEKPPYNEQFF
CDR3 DNA: TGTGCCAGCAGTTTATACGAGAAACCCCCTTACAATGAGCAGTTCTTC

V gene: TRBV30
J gene: TRBJ1-1
D gene: TRBD1
clone size: -
CDR3 protein: CAWSVRQGEPFF
CDR3 DNA: TGTGCCTGGAGTGTACGACAGGGAGAACCTTTCTTT

V gene: TRBV6-5
J gene: TRBJ1-5
D gene: -
clone size: -
CDR3 protein: CASSRQASNQPQHF
CDR3 DNA: TGTGCCAGCAGCCGACAGGCTAGCAATCAGCCCCAGCATTTT

V gene: TRBV19
J gene: TRBJ1-1
D gene: -
clone size: -
CDR3 protein: CASTATNTEAFF
CDR3 DNA: TGTGCCAGTACCGCGACGAACACTGAAGCTTTCTTT

V gene: TRBV5-6
J gene: TRBJ1-1
D gene: TRBD1
clone size: -
CDR3 protein: CASSLVGTGHAEAFF
CDR3 DNA: TGTGCCAGCAGCTTGGTAGGGACAGGTCACGCTGAAGCTTTCTTT

V gene: TRBV11-2
J gene: TRBJ1-5
D gene: -
clone size: -
CDR3 protein: CASSLFISNQPQHF
CDR3 DNA: TGTGCCAGCAGCTTATTTATTTCGAATCAGCCCCAGCATTTT

V gene: TRBV10-2
J gene: TRBJ2-1
D gene: TRBD2
clone size: few
CDR3 protein: CASSLGLAGGSSYNEQFF
CDR3 DNA: TGCGCCAGCAGCTTGGGACTAGCGGGGGGGAGCTCCTACAATGAGCAGTTCTTC

V gene: TRBV18
J gene: TRBJ2-1
D gene: TRBD2
clone size: -
CDR3 protein: CASSPPWFEREERDEQFF
CDR3 DNA: TGTGCCAGCTCACCTCCATGGTTCGAGCGGGAGGAAAGGGATGAGCAGTTCTTC

V gene: TRBV2
J gene: TRBJ1-1
D gene: -
clone size: few
CDR3 protein: CASRDRQFRAPGETEAFF
CDR3 DNA: TGTGCCAGCAGGGATCGACAATTCCGGGCCCCTGGGGAAACTGAAGCTTTCTTT

V gene: TRBV4-1
J gene: TRBJ1-5
D gene: -
clone size: -
CDR3 protein: CASSQLWGRVVDQPQHF
CDR3 DNA: TGCGCCAGCAGCCAGCTCTGGGGGCGGGTTGTAGATCAGCCCCAGCATTTT

V gene: TRBV4-1
J gene: TRBJ1-2
D gene: TRBD1
clone size: few
CDR3 protein: CASSYRDRNVDGYTF
CDR3 DNA: TGCGCCAGCAGCTATAGGGACAGGAACGTGGATGGCTACACCTTC

V gene: TRBV19
J gene: TRBJ1-1
D gene: TRBD1
clone size: -
CDR3 protein: CASRTGQMNTEAFF
CDR3 DNA: TGTGCCAGTAGGACGGGACAGATGAACACTGAAGCTTTCTTT

V gene: TRBV9
J gene: TRBJ2-1
D gene: TRBD2
clone size: -
CDR3 protein: CASSVASGIYHEQFF
CDR3 DNA: TGTGCCAGCAGCGTAGCCAGCGGGATCTATCATGAGCAGTTCTTC

V gene: TRBV9
J gene: TRBJ2-1
D gene: -
clone size: once
CDR3 protein: CASSVDLMRYNEQFF
CDR3 DNA: TGTGCCAGCAGCGTAGATCTTATGAGGTATAATGAGCAGTTCTTC

V gene: TRBV7-9
J gene: TRBJ2-7
D gene: -
clone size: -
CDR3 protein: CASSPRNDISGVRIYEQYF
CDR3 DNA: TGTGCCAGCAGCCCCAGAAACGACATTTCGGGAGTCCGAATCTACGAGCAGTACTTC

V gene: TRBV7-9
J gene: TRBJ2-7
D gene: -
clone size: -
CDR3 protein: CASSLSFESDYEQYF
CDR3 DNA: TGTGCCAGCAGCTTAAGTTTCGAGTCCGACTACGAGCAGTACTTC

V gene: TRBV18
J gene: TRBJ1-3
D gene: -
clone size: -
CDR3 protein: CASSPPSRGAGGNTIYF
CDR3 DNA: TGTGCCAGCTCACCACCGTCGAGGGGGGCTGGTGGAAACACCATATATTTT

V gene: TRBV19
J gene: TRBJ2-1
D gene: TRBD2
clone size: -
CDR3 protein: CASNAAGDMGEQFF
CDR3 DNA: TGTGCCAGTAATGCGGCGGGAGATATGGGTGAGCAGTTCTTC

V gene: TRBV6-5
J gene: TRBJ2-1
D gene: -
clone size: -
CDR3 protein: CASSPTSYNEQFF
CDR3 DNA: TGTGCCAGCAGCCCCACTTCCTACAATGAGCAGTTCTTC

V gene: TRBV30
J gene: TRBJ1-4
D gene: -
clone size: -
CDR3 protein: CACKSPSGEKLFF
CDR3 DNA: TGTGCCTGTAAGTCCCCATCCGGCGAAAAACTGTTTTTT

V gene: TRBV4-1
J gene: TRBJ2-3
D gene: TRBD2
clone size: -
CDR3 protein: CASSFGGLAADTQYF
CDR3 DNA: TGCGCCAGCAGCTTTGGAGGACTAGCCGCAGATACGCAGTATTTT

V gene: TRBV29-1
J gene: TRBJ2-7
D gene: TRBD2
clone size: -
CDR3 protein: CSVAGLAASYEQYF
CDR3 DNA: TGCAGCGTGGCTGGACTAGCGGCCTCCTACGAGCAGTACTTC

V gene: TRBV4-3
J gene: TRBJ1-4
D gene: TRBD1
clone size: -
CDR3 protein: CASSHRQGVREKLFF
CDR3 DNA: TGCGCCAGCAGCCACAGACAGGGGGTGAGAGAAAAACTGTTTTTT

V gene: TRBV7-9
J gene: TRBJ1-5
D gene: TRBD1
clone size: few
CDR3 protein: CASSSGQGTYNQPQHF
CDR3 DNA: TGTGCCAGCAGCTCGGGACAGGGGACCTACAATCAGCCCCAGCATTTT

V gene: TRBV25-1
J gene: TRBJ1-1
D gene: -
clone size: -
CDR3 protein: CASSELPGDDDEAFF
CDR3 DNA: TGTGCCAGCAGTGAATTGCCCGGGGATGATGATGAAGCTTTCTTT

V gene: TRBV2
J gene: TRBJ2-1
D gene: TRBD2
clone size: -
CDR3 protein: CASSELAGAFPYNEQFF
CDR3 DNA: TGTGCCAGCAGTGAACTAGCGGGGGCGTTCCCCTACAATGAGCAGTTCTTC

V gene: TRBV5-4
J gene: TRBJ2-1
D gene: TRBD2
clone size: few
CDR3 protein: CASSLGREAHNEQFF
CDR3 DNA: TGTGCCAGCAGCTTGGGACGGGAGGCCCACAATGAGCAGTTCTTC

V gene: TRBV12-5
J gene: TRBJ2-1
D gene: -
clone size: -
CDR3 protein: CASGSTGLSSYNEQFF
CDR3 DNA: TGTGCTAGTGGCTCTACGGGATTGAGCTCCTACAATGAGCAGTTCTTC

V gene: TRBV30
J gene: TRBJ1-2
D gene: -
clone size: -
CDR3 protein: CAWSRNSVYGYTF
CDR3 DNA: TGTGCCTGGAGTCGCAACAGCGTCTATGGCTACACCTTC

V gene: TRBV4-1
J gene: TRBJ2-2
D gene: -
clone size: -
CDR3 protein: CASSLSPAASYAGELFF
CDR3 DNA: TGCGCCAGCAGCTTGAGTCCGGCGGCGTCCTACGCCGGGGAGCTGTTTTTT

V gene: TRBV7-9
J gene: TRBJ2-3
D gene: -
clone size: -
CDR3 protein: CASSLDETASTDTQYF
CDR3 DNA: TGTGCCAGCAGCTTAGATGAGACGGCTAGCACAGATACGCAGTATTTT

V gene: TRBV5-6
J gene: TRBJ2-1
D gene: -
clone size: -
CDR3 protein: CASSYWGDRVKQFF
CDR3 DNA: TGTGCCAGCAGCTATTGGGGGGATAGGGTAAAGCAGTTCTTC

V gene: TRBV7-9
J gene: TRBJ1-3
D gene: TRBD1
clone size: -
CDR3 protein: CASGLTGPLSGNTIYF
CDR3 DNA: TGTGCCAGCGGGTTGACAGGGCCCCTATCTGGAAACACCATATATTTT

V gene: TRBV28
J gene: TRBJ2-5
D gene: -
clone size: -
CDR3 protein: CASSLVRETQYF
CDR3 DNA: TGTGCCAGCAGTTTAGTGAGAGAGACCCAGTACTTC

V gene: TRBV28
J gene: TRBJ1-3
D gene: -
clone size: -
CDR3 protein: CASSLLEASQDRDSGNTIYF
CDR3 DNA: TGTGCCAGCAGTTTACTCGAGGCATCCCAAGACAGAGACTCTGGAAACACCATATATTTT

V gene: TRBV27
J gene: TRBJ2-3
D gene: TRBD2
clone size: few
CDR3 protein: CASRKRLANTVPDTQYF
CDR3 DNA: TGTGCCAGCAGAAAAAGACTAGCGAATACAGTCCCTGATACGCAGTATTTT

V gene: TRBV7-7
J gene: TRBJ2-5
D gene: TRBD2
clone size: -
CDR3 protein: CASSIAGNQETQYF
CDR3 DNA: TGTGCTAGCAGCATAGCGGGGAACCAAGAGACCCAGTACTTC

V gene: TRBV5-1
J gene: TRBJ1-1
D gene: -
clone size: -
CDR3 protein: CASSFDTRGTEAFF
CDR3 DNA: TGCGCCAGCAGCTTTGACACAAGGGGCACTGAAGCTTTCTTT